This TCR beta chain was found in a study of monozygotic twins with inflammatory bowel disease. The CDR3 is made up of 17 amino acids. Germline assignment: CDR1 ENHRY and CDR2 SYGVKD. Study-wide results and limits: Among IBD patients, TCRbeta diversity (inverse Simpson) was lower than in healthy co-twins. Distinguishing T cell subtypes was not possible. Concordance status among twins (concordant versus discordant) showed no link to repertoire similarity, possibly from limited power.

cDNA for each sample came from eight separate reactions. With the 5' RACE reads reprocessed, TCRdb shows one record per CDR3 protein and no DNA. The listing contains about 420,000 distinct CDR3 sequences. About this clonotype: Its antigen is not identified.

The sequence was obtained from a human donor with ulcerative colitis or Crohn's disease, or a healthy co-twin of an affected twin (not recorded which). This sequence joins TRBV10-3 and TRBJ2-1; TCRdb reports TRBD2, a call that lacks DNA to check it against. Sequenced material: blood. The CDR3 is CAISESSGVRRGGEQFF.